One sample yielded the 11 T cell receptor beta chains listed below, sequenced in a study of T cell changes during pregnancy in multiple sclerosis. Profiling relied on immunoSEQ multiplex PCR, and the TCRdb table lists in-frame clones only, not all of them. The sample carries roughly 93,000 clones, around 94% recorded once. Sequencing was performed on peripheral blood, taken after pregnancy. These receptor sequences come from a female donor with multiple sclerosis, enrolled in a pregnancy study.

The chain uses TRBV5-1 and TRBJ2-1, with 10 positions matching TRBD1. Germline V gene sequence: CDR1 SGHRS, CDR2 YFSETQ. This CDR3 is built from 15 residues. The V segment lost 5 bases and the J segment 6 bases; nucleotides outside the gene matches: 8. CDR3 coding DNA: TGCGCCAGCAGTGGGGGGACAGGGGTCGGCAATGAGCAGTTCTTC. Translated, it gives CASSGGTGVGNEQFF.

In its sample, this clone was seen once. The V and J genes are TRBV10-3 and TRBJ2-3; TRBD2 is a possible D gene (6 bases). CDR3 size: 14 residues. The V gene's germline CDR1 is ENHRY and CDR2 SYGVKD. Trimming cost V 3 bases and J 2 bases, with 9 bases left between them. The CDR3, as DNA: TGTGCCATCAGTGACGGACTAAACACAGATACGCAGTATTTT. This translates into CAISDGLNTDTQYF.

V usage is TRBV19 and J usage is TRBJ1-1, with 8 nucleotides matching TRBD1. Unmatched junction bases numbered 9, after V lost 6 bases and J lost 0 bases. Germline V gene sequence: CDR1 LNHDA, CDR2 SQIVND (reference sequence). This CDR3 contains 16 residues. The CDR3 is CASREGRGHMNTEAFF. The CDR3 DNA reads TGTGCCAGTAGGGAGGGCAGGGGGCATATGAACACTGAAGCTTTCTTT.

This clone has only one observation. This sequence joins TRBV27 and TRBJ1-5, with 9 bases matching TRBD1. Germline CDR1 MNHEY, CDR2 SMNVEV (reference sequence). The CDR3 has 15 amino acids. The V segment lost 4 bases and the J segment 1 base; nucleotides outside the gene matches: 2. The DNA of the CDR3 is TGTGCCAGCAGTTGGACAGGGGACAGCAATCAGCCCCAGCATTTT. Amino acid sequence: CASSWTGDSNQPQHF.

J is TRBJ2-1 and V is TRBV5-1; TRBD2 matches at 10 bases. In germline, CDR1 is SGHRS, CDR2 YFSETQ. J lost 2 bases, V lost 6 bases, and 14 bases had no gene match. The CDR3 is 18 residues long. The CDR3 is CASTPGGVLAGTYNEQFF. The CDR3 DNA reads TGCGCCAGCACCCCAGGGGGGGTACTAGCGGGGACCTACAATGAGCAGTTCTTC.

CDR3 amino acids: CASSLLGTGSMYGYTF. Here the CDR3 DNA reads TGTGCCAGCAGCCTCTTGGGCACCGGTTCGATGTATGGCTACACCTTC. The rearrangement uses TRBV4-2 and TRBJ1-2; D is uncertain. Per the germline V gene, CDR1 is LGHNA and CDR2 is YNFKEQ. The CDR3 is 16 amino acids. Trimming removed 4 bases from V and 5 bases from J, with 20 bases in between.

The chain's CDR3 is CASSPSTGNSPLHF. For the CDR3, the DNA is TGCGCCAGCAGCCCCTCGACAGGGAATTCACCCCTCCACTTT. This chain connects TRBV4-3 to TRBJ1-6; 7 bases map to TRBD1. The junction had 4 bases not matched to a gene; V was cut back by 4 bases and J by 7 bases. The CDR3 has 14 residues. Germline V gene data show CDR1 as LGHNA and CDR2 as YSLEER.

The chain combines TRBV7-2 with TRBJ2-5, with 14 bases fitting TRBD2. The junction had 15 bases not matched to a gene; V was cut back by 7 bases and J by 5 bases. The germline gives CDR1 SGHTA, CDR2 FQGNSA. The CDR3 runs to 18 residues. The CDR3 coding sequence is TGTGCCAGCATCAAAGGGACTAGCGGGGGCTCTATGGGGGAGACCCAGTACTTC. Translation gives CASIKGTSGGSMGETQYF.

V usage is TRBV5-4 and J usage is TRBJ1-4; a possible D gene is TRBD1 (6 bases). Trimming pared 5 bases from V and 7 bases from J, leaving 18 bases between. The CDR3 loop spans 15 amino acids. CDR1 is SGHNT, CDR2 YYREEE, per germline (reference sequence). CDR3: CASSLQGGIGEKLFF. In nucleotides, the CDR3 is TGTGCCAGCAGTCTCCAAGGGGGAATTGGTGAAAAACTGTTTTTT.

The V gene is TRBV6-5, the J gene TRBJ1-2, with D hard to call. V lost 0 bases and J lost 4, with 9 bases in between. The CDR3 has 14 residues. The V gene's germline CDR1 is MNHEY and CDR2 SVGAGI. CDR3 amino acids: CASSYSTGAYGYTF. The CDR3 region has the DNA TGTGCCAGCAGTTACTCGACTGGAGCCTATGGCTACACCTTC.

CDR3 sequence: CASSLFAGRRSYEQYF. CDR3 DNA: TGTGCCAGCAGCTTATTTGCAGGACGGAGGAGCTACGAGCAGTACTTC. The J gene is TRBJ2-7, the V gene TRBV13; D might be TRBD2 (5 bases). V lost 2 bases, J lost 3 bases, and 17 bases lay in between. Germline loops: CDR1 PRHDT, CDR2 FYEKMQ (reference sequence). CDR3 length: 16 residues.